This TCR beta chain originates from a study of PD-L1 blockade in urothelial cancer. For the study at large: The number of prior chemotherapy regimens per patient was 0 to 3.

Repertoires were generated with immunoSEQ multiplex PCR, while TCRdb's copy carries only in-frame clones and drops some. The sample contains just over 50,000 clones, around 88% of which appear only once. V lost 10 bases to trimming and J lost 2 bases; unmatched junction nucleotides: 4. CDR1 is ENHRY, CDR2 SYGVKD, per germline. The CDR3 contains 14 residues. This clone came up once. This receptor was identified in a man in his sixties with urothelial cancer. The sequencing used PBMCs, collected around atezolizumab (anti-PD-L1) treatment. The chain is built from TRBV10-3 and TRBJ2-6, with TRBD1 identical over 8 bases. The CDR3, as DNA: TGTGCCACGACAGGGGCGGCTGGGGCCAACGTCCTGACTTTC. Translated: CATTGAAGANVLTF.